This T cell receptor beta chain is drawn from a study of blood T cell repertoires in COVID-19. Study summary: PBMCs, B-cell-depleted T cells, or T cells were the source of the cDNA or gDNA that made up the material.

Source study methods: Using reference gene primer amplification, nucleated cell counts were estimated. Profiling relied on immunoSEQ multiplex PCR, and the TCRdb table lists in-frame clones only, not all of them. V and J calls and clone size follow that table, whereas D and trimming were derived from the DNA. The sample carries over 35,000 clones, around 85% recorded once. Trimming took off 4 bases at V and 6 bases at J, with 10 bases between the two ends. The CDR3 covers 13 residues. Germline V gene sequence: CDR1 SGHDT, CDR2 YYEEEE. This clone was picked up a small number of times. The sequence was collected from a man aged 35 to 55 with active or convalescent COVID-19. This chain joins TRBV5-6 and TRBJ2-2; possible D gene TRBD1, 6 bases. Sequences were obtained from peripheral blood. CDR3 sequence (DNA): TGTGCCAGCAGCGTGGACAGCCCCGGGGAGCTGTTTTTT. It specifies CASSVDSPGELFF. Using reference TRBV5-6 and TRBJ2-2 for the parts outside the CDR3, the full variable domain is DAGVTQSPTHLIKTRGQQVTLRCSPKSGHDTVSWYQQALGQGPQFIFQYYEEEERQRGNFPDRFSGHQFPNYSSELNVNALLLGDSALYLCASSVDSPGELFFGEGSRLTVL.